These T cell receptor beta chains were read from a single sample in a study of T-cell reconstitution after alpha-beta-depleted transplantation in children. TCRdb independently ran MiXCR on the PCR reads; one entry per CDR3 protein. Counted here are 250,000 or so distinct CDR3 sequences, roughly 8.2% occurring once; the ten biggest clones make up under 8%. Sequences were derived from PBMCs, mostly from graft donor cells, sampled 180 days after TCRalphabeta/CD19-depleted stem cell transplant. The origin of the receptors is a male patient younger than 18 who had a stem cell transplant for acute lymphoblastic leukemia, so the T cells may come from the graft donor. Each CDR3 is given with its conserved first and last residue. A D gene is named only where the DNA matches it firmly. For some rows the clone size is stated as once, few or many, or as a class when expanded; others skip it.

d_call: .
clone_size: many
j_call: TRBJ1-2
cdr3_length: 12
v_call: TRBV29-1
cdr3_aa: CSVPWQGHGYTF
cdr3_nt: TGCAGCGTCCCCTGGCAGGGCCATGGCTACACCTTC

d_call: TRBD2
clone_size: many
j_call: TRBJ2-5
cdr3_length: 17
v_call: TRBV4-2
cdr3_aa: CASSPPVGRGGAETQYF
cdr3_nt: TGTGCCAGCAGCCCTCCGGTGGGGCGGGGGGGCGCAGAGACCCAGTACTTC

d_call: .
clone_size: few
j_call: TRBJ1-5
cdr3_length: 13
v_call: TRBV6-5
cdr3_aa: CASSYERHQPQHF
cdr3_nt: TGTGCCAGCAGTTACGAGCGCCATCAGCCCCAGCATTTT

d_call: .
clone_size: many
j_call: TRBJ2-1
cdr3_length: 15
v_call: TRBV6-5
cdr3_aa: CASSYSAGSYNEQFF
cdr3_nt: TGTGCCAGCAGTTACTCCGCGGGATCCTACAATGAGCAGTTCTTC

d_call: .
clone_size: few
j_call: TRBJ2-7
cdr3_length: 17
v_call: TRBV7-8
cdr3_aa: CASSPRYKGRRGYEQYF
cdr3_nt: TGTGCCAGCAGCCCGCGCTACAAGGGACGGCGGGGCTACGAGCAGTACTTC

d_call: TRBD2
clone_size: many
j_call: TRBJ2-3
cdr3_length: 16
v_call: TRBV27
cdr3_aa: CASIPQAGGATDTQYF
cdr3_nt: TGTGCCAGCATTCCCCAAGCGGGGGGGGCCACAGATACGCAGTATTTT

d_call: .
clone_size: many
j_call: TRBJ1-5
cdr3_length: 14
v_call: TRBV7-9
cdr3_aa: CASSRLGSNQPQHF
cdr3_nt: TGTGCCAGCAGCCGCCTGGGGAGCAATCAGCCCCAGCATTTT

d_call: .
clone_size: .
j_call: TRBJ1-1
cdr3_length: 14
v_call: TRBV4-1
cdr3_aa: CASSRRDKNTEAFF
cdr3_nt: TGCGCCAGCAGCCGCCGGGACAAGAACACTGAAGCTTTCTTT

d_call: TRBD1
clone_size: many
j_call: TRBJ1-1
cdr3_length: 14
v_call: TRBV27
cdr3_aa: CASSSGGMNTEAFF
cdr3_nt: TGTGCCAGCAGTTCAGGGGGCATGAACACTGAAGCTTTCTTT

d_call: .
clone_size: many
j_call: TRBJ2-7
cdr3_length: 14
v_call: TRBV20-1
cdr3_aa: CSARTRGQPYEQYF
cdr3_nt: TGCAGTGCCCGAACGCGGGGACAGCCCTACGAGCAGTACTTC

d_call: .
clone_size: .
j_call: TRBJ2-3
cdr3_length: 15
v_call: TRBV24-1
cdr3_aa: CATSDFRTSTDTQYF
cdr3_nt: TGTGCCACCAGTGATTTCCGGACAAGCACAGATACGCAGTATTTT

d_call: TRBD2
clone_size: few
j_call: TRBJ2-1
cdr3_length: 17
v_call: TRBV7-6
cdr3_aa: CASNPGVWGGGDNEQFF
cdr3_nt: TGTGCCAGCAACCCGGGGGTGTGGGGGGGAGGGGACAATGAGCAGTTCTTC

d_call: .
clone_size: many
j_call: TRBJ1-5
cdr3_length: 14
v_call: TRBV6-2/TRBV6-3
cdr3_aa: CASKGQTSTQPQHF
cdr3_nt: TGTGCCAGCAAAGGACAGACTAGTACTCAGCCCCAGCATTTT